Sequencing of this T cell receptor (beta chain) was carried out in a study of CD8 T cells in Susac syndrome. The study's findings and limits: The study admitted that it had a relatively small number of individuals in its TCR sequencing and HLA analysis.

Germline V gene sequence: CDR1 SGHAT, CDR2 FQNNGV. V was trimmed by 10 bases and J by 4 bases, leaving 12 bases between them. The CDR3 length is 12 residues. Comment on this clonotype: Its specificity is unknown.

Reverse transcription of roughly 0.5 to 1 ug RNA was carried out with random hexamers. MiXCR was run by TCRdb on the immunoSEQ multiplex PCR reads, yielding one entry per CDR3 protein. The data contain approximately 76,000 distinct CDR3 sequences, approximately 95% of them singletons. This receptor was taken from a human donor with multiple sclerosis. The chain links TRBV11-2 to TRBJ2-3, with unresolved D. The sequenced sample consisted of CD8+ T cells from PBMCs. The CDR3 nucleotides read TGTGCCACCATATCCGACCCAGATACGCAGTATTTT. Translated, it gives CATISDPDTQYF.